This TCR beta chain was captured in a study of cytomegalovirus exposure and HLA in healthy donors. A note on this clone: The antigen is undetermined.

PCR amplification relied on 60 Vbeta primers (plus 13 Jbeta primers). The assay was immunoSEQ multiplex PCR, and TCRdb's table has in-frame clones only and misses some. The table has around 60,000 clones, about four fifths seen once; the top ten hold just over 50%. Study results and limitations: Solely CMV serostatus was available to characterize immune exposure.

The receptor was derived from a man aged 50 to 59 in good health and CMV-seropositive. Sequenced input: PBMCs.

The CDR3 bases are TGTGCCAGCAGCTTAGGCTTTGGCGGGGGTTCCCCAGATACGCAGTATTTT. Translation gives CASSLGFGGGSPDTQYF. The V and J genes are TRBV11-2 and TRBJ2-3; 7 bases are shared with TRBD2. This CDR3 spans 17 amino acids. J gave up 4 bases and V 1 base, and 11 bases lay outside the gene matches. Per the germline V gene, CDR1 is SGHAT and CDR2 is FQNNGV.